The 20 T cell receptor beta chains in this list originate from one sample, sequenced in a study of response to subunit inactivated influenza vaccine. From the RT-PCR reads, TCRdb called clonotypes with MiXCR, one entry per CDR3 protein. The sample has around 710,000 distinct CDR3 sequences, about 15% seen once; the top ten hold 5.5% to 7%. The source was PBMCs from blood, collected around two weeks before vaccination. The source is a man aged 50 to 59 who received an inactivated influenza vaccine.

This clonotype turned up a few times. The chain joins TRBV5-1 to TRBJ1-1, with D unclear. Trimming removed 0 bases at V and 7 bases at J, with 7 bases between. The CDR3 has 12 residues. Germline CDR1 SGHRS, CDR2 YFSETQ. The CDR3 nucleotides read TGCGCCAGCAGCTTGGGCCAAAATGAAGCTTTCTTT. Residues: CASSLGQNEAFF.

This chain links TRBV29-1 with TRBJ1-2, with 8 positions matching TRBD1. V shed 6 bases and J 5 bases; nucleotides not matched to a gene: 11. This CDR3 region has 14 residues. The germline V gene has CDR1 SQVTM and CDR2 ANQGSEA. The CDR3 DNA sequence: TGCAGCGTACCCTTCCAGGGGGCGGATTATGGCTACACCTTC. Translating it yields CSVPFQGADYGYTF. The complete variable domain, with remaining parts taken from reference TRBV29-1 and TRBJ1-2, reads SAVISQKPSRDICQRGTSLTIQCQVDSQVTMMFWYRQQPGQSLTLIATANQGSEATYESGFVIDKFPISRPNLTFSTLTVSNMSPEDSSIYLCSVPFQGADYGYTFGSGTRLTVV.

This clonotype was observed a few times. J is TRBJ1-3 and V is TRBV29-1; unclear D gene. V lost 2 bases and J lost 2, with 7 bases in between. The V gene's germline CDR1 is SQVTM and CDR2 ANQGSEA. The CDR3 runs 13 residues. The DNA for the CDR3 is TGCAGCGTTGAAAGGTTCACTGGAAACACCATATATTTT. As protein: CSVERFTGNTIYF.

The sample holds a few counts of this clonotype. CDR3 loop: CSATAVDRGVQEQYF. The CDR3 DNA reads as TGCAGCGCTACAGCGGTGGACAGGGGGGTACAGGAGCAGTACTTC. The rearrangement uses TRBV29-1 and TRBJ2-7; 10 positions match TRBD1. CDR1 and CDR2 from the germline V gene are SQVTM and ANQGSEA. The CDR3 extends over 15 amino acids. Losses at the gene ends were 7 bases for V and 7 bases for J; bases not matched to a gene: 16.

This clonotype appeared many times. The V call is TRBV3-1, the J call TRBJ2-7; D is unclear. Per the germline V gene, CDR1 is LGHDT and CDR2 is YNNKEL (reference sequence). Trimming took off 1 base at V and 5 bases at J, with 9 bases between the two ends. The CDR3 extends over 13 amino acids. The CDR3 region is CASSQGPWDEQYF. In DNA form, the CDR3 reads TGTGCCAGCAGCCAAGGCCCCTGGGACGAGCAGTACTTC.

Written as DNA, the CDR3 is TGTGCCAGCAGTCCATCGACATTTAACGAGCAGTACTTC. The encoded protein is CASSPSTFNEQYF. V gene TRBV28 combines with J gene TRBJ2-7; no firm D call. The CDR3 is made up of 13 amino acids. Germline V gene data show CDR1 as MDHEN and CDR2 as SYDVKM. Trimming left V 5 bases short and J 5 bases short, with 13 bases between.

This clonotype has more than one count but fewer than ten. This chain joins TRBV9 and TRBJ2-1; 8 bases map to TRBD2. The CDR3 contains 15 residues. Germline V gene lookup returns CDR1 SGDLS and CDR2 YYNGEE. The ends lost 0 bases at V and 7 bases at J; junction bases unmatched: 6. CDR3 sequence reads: CASSVVGGGSNEQFF. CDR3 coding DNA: TGTGCCAGCAGCGTAGTCGGGGGGGGTAGTAATGAGCAGTTCTTC.

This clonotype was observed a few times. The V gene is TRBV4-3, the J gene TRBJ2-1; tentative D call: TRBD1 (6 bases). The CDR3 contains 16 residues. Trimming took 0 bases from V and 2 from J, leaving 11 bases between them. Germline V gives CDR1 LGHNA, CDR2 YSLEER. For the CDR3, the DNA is TGCGCCAGCAGCCAAGATTTGGGGGCAGCCTACAATGAGCAGTTCTTC. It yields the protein CASSQDLGAAYNEQFF.

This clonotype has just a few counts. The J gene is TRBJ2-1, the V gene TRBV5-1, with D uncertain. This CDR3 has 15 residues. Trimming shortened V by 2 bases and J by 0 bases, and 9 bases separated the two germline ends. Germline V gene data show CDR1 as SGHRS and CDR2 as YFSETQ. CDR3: CASSFSLSSYNEQFF. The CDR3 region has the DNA TGCGCCAGCAGCTTTAGTCTTAGCTCCTACAATGAGCAGTTCTTC.

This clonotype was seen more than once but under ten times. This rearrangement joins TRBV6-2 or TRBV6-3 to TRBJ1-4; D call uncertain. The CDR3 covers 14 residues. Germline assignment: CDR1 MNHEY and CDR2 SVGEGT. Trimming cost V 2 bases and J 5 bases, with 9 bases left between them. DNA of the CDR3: TGTGCCAGCAGTTACCATCAGAGGAATGAAAAACTGTTTTTT. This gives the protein CASSYHQRNEKLFF.

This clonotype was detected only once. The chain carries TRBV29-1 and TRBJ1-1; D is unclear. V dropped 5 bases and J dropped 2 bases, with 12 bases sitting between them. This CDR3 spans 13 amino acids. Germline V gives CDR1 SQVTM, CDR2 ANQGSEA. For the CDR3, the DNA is TGCAGCGTTAGGGTCAGACAAAACACTGAAGCTTTCTTT. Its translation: CSVRVRQNTEAFF. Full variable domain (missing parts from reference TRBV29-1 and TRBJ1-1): SAVISQKPSRDICQRGTSLTIQCQVDSQVTMMFWYRQQPGQSLTLIATANQGSEATYESGFVIDKFPISRPNLTFSTLTVSNMSPEDSSIYLCSVRVRQNTEAFFGQGTRLTVV.

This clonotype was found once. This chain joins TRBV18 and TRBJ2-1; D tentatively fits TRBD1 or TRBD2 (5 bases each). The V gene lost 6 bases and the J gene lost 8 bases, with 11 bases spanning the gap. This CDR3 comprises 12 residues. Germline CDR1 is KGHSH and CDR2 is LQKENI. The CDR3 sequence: CASSLGEDEQFF. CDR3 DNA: TGTGCCAGCTCCTTGGGGGAAGATGAGCAGTTCTTC.

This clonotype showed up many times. The CDR3 loop reads CASSWTGVTDTQYF. The DNA of the CDR3 is TGTGCCAGCAGCTGGACAGGGGTCACAGATACGCAGTATTTT. This sequence joins TRBV25-1 and TRBJ2-3; 9 nucleotides align to TRBD1. V trimming: 6 bases; J trimming: 2 bases; junction bases outside the gene matches: 3. Germline V lookup: CDR1 MGHDK, CDR2 SYGVNS. The CDR3 has 14 amino acids.

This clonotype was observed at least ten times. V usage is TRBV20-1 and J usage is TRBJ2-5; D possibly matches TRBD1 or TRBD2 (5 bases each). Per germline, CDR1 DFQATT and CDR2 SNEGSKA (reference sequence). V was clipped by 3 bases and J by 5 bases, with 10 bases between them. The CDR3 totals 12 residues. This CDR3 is CSASGDVETQYF. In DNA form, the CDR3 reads TGCAGTGCTAGCGGGGACGTCGAGACCCAGTACTTC.

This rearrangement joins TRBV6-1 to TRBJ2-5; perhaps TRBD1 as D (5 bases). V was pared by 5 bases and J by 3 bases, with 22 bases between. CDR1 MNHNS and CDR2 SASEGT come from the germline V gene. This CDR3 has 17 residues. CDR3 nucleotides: TGTGCCAGCAGTAAAGGGGTACAAGGGCTTGGGAAAGAGACCCAGTACTTC. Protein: CASSKGVQGLGKETQYF.

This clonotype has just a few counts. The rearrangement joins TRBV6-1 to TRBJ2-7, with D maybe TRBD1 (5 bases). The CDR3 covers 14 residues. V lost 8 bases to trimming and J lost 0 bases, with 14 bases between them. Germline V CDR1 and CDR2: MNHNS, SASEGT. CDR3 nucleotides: TGTGCCAGCTCTAACGGACACCGCTCCTACGAGCAGTACTTC. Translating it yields CASSNGHRSYEQYF.

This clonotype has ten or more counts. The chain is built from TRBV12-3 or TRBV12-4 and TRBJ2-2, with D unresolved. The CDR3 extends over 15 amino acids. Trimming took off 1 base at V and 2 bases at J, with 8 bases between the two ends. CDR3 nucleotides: TGTGCCAGCAGTTTAGTTTTTTCTAACACCGGGGAGCTGTTTTTT. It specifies CASSLVFSNTGELFF.

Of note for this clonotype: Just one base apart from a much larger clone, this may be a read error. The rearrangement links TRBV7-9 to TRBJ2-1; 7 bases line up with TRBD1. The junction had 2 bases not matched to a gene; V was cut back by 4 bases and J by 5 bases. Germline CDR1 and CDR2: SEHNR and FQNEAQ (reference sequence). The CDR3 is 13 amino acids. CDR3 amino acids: CASSCTGDNEQFF. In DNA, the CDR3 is TGTGCCAGCAGCTGTACAGGGGACAATGAGCAGTTCTTC.

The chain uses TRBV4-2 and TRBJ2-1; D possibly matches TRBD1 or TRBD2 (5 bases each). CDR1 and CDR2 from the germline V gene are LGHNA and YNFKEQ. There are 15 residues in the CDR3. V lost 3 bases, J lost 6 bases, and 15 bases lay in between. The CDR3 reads CASSHNRDGPNEQFF. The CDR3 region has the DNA TGTGCCAGCAGCCATAACCGGGACGGACCCAATGAGCAGTTCTTC.

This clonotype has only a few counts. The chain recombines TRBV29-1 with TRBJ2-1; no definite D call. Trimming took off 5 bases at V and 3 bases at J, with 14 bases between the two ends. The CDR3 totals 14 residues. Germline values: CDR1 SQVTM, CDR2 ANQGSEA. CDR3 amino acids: CSVLEDGRYNEQFF. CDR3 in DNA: TGCAGCGTTCTTGAGGACGGACGCTACAATGAGCAGTTCTTC.